This T cell receptor (beta chain) was found in a study of somatic mutations in cytotoxic T cells in rheumatoid arthritis. About the research overall: Flow cytometric sorting isolated some V beta antibody-stained T-cell populations at nearly 100% purity, and among them were V beta1+ cells that underwent TCRB sequencing.

Germline assignment: CDR1 SGHNT and CDR2 YYREEE (reference sequence). The V gene lost 1 base and the J gene lost 2 bases, with 4 bases spanning the gap. The CDR3 spans 12 residues. Profiling relied on immunoSEQ multiplex PCR, and the TCRdb table lists in-frame clones only, not all of them. The top ten clones hold roughly 28% of a sample with about 18,000 clones, 60% to 85% of them seen once. The J gene is TRBJ2-7, the V gene TRBV5-4; unclear D gene. The sequence was obtained from an adult with rheumatoid arthritis. Specimen: CD8+ T cells sorted from blood. This CDR3 reads CASSLIPYEQYF. CDR3 DNA sequence: TGTGCCAGCAGCTTGATCCCCTACGAGCAGTACTTC.